These T cell receptor beta chains were read from a single sample in a study of cytomegalovirus exposure and HLA in healthy donors. Using immunoSEQ multiplex PCR, the repertoire was profiled, and TCRdb retains in-frame clones only, with some absent. The table records 100,000 to 150,000 clones, approximately 87% of them present only once. The sample was PBMCs. The source is a man between 18 and 29 years old in good health and CMV-seropositive. CDR3s include the opening cysteine and the closing phenylalanine or tryptophan. The order of the fields is V gene, clone size, D gene, J gene, CDR3 protein, CDR3 DNA. The D gene is left open where the match is weak. Clone sizes are given selectively: once, few, many, or a class where the clone is expanded.

V: TRBV7-8
size: NA
D: TRBD1
J: TRBJ1-5
CDR3: CASTAGGTGRQPQHF
DNA: TGTGCCAGCACCGCAGGGGGAACAGGCCGTCAGCCCCAGCATTTT

V: TRBV28
size: NA
D: NA
J: TRBJ2-2
CDR3: CASSWSAALNTGELFF
DNA: TGTGCCAGCAGTTGGAGTGCAGCCCTAAACACCGGGGAGCTGTTTTTT

V: TRBV29-1
size: NA
D: NA
J: TRBJ1-2
CDR3: CSVPEGGVLLANYGYTF
DNA: TGCAGCGTTCCAGAGGGAGGGGTTCTGTTAGCTAACTATGGCTACACCTTC

V: TRBV5-1
size: NA
D: TRBD2
J: TRBJ2-7
CDR3: CASSGSGGNYEQYF
DNA: TGCGCCAGCAGCGGTAGCGGGGGGAACTACGAGCAGTACTTC

V: TRBV7-9
size: few
D: TRBD1
J: TRBJ1-3
CDR3: CAVGGLQGFPSGNTIYF
DNA: TGTGCCGTAGGGGGCCTTCAGGGATTCCCGTCCGGAAACACCATATATTTT

V: TRBV6-5
size: NA
D: NA
J: TRBJ1-2
CDR3: CASGVGLGYGYTF
DNA: TGTGCCAGCGGGGTGGGACTCGGCTATGGCTACACCTTC

V: TRBV18
size: once
D: NA
J: TRBJ2-1
CDR3: CASDEGGYNEQFF
DNA: TGTGCCAGCGATGAGGGTGGGTACAATGAGCAGTTCTTC

V: TRBV7-9
size: NA
D: TRBD1
J: TRBJ1-6
CDR3: CASSQGDRVGSPLHF
DNA: TGTGCCAGCAGCCAAGGGGACAGAGTAGGTTCACCCCTCCACTTT

V: TRBV19
size: NA
D: TRBD2
J: TRBJ2-7
CDR3: CASSTSGGYYEQYF
DNA: TGTGCCAGTAGTACTAGCGGGGGGTACTACGAGCAGTACTTC

V: TRBV10-1
size: NA
D: TRBD1
J: TRBJ2-3
CDR3: CASSESGQGADTQYF
DNA: TGCGCCAGCAGTGAGTCGGGACAGGGGGCAGATACGCAGTATTTT

V: TRBV6-6
size: few
D: NA
J: TRBJ1-3
CDR3: CASILGAVDTIYF
DNA: TGTGCCAGCATATTGGGGGCAGTTGACACCATATATTTT

V: TRBV4-1
size: once
D: TRBD1
J: TRBJ2-1
CDR3: CASSHPRDRGRPDNEQFF
DNA: TGCGCCAGCAGCCATCCCAGGGACAGGGGGCGGCCTGACAATGAGCAGTTCTTC

V: TRBV28
size: NA
D: NA
J: TRBJ1-2
CDR3: CASSKTGTNYGYTF
DNA: TGTGCCAGCAGTAAAACAGGTACTAACTATGGCTACACCTTC

V: TRBV30
size: few
D: NA
J: TRBJ1-2
CDR3: CAWSSVRVWNGYTF
DNA: TGTGCCTGGAGTTCGGTCAGGGTCTGGAACGGCTACACCTTC

V: TRBV19
size: NA
D: TRBD1
J: TRBJ1-6
CDR3: CASSTIQGVTSSSPLHF
DNA: TGTGCCAGTAGTACGATACAGGGGGTCACGTCCTCTTCACCCCTCCACTTT

V: TRBV18
size: NA
D: TRBD1
J: TRBJ2-1
CDR3: CASSPRTGDFSRNEQFF
DNA: TGTGCCAGCTCACCAAGGACAGGGGATTTTAGTCGGAATGAGCAGTTCTTC

V: TRBV4-1
size: once
D: TRBD2
J: TRBJ2-2
CDR3: CASSQDSLAGGRGELFF
DNA: TGCGCCAGCAGCCAAGATTCGCTAGCGGGTGGCAGGGGGGAGCTGTTTTTT

V: TRBV7-9
size: few
D: NA
J: TRBJ1-1
CDR3: CASSLYRAEAFF
DNA: TGTGCCAGCAGCTTATATAGAGCTGAAGCTTTCTTT

V: TRBV14
size: NA
D: NA
J: TRBJ1-5
CDR3: CASSQDIGQIRYSIFRPQHF
DNA: TGTGCCAGCAGCCAAGATATCGGACAGATAAGATATTCGATATTTCGGCCCCAGCATTTT

V: TRBV7-9
size: NA
D: NA
J: TRBJ2-2
CDR3: CASSSLRRAGELFF
DNA: TGTGCCAGCAGCTCACTGAGGCGGGCCGGGGAGCTGTTTTTT

V: TRBV28
size: NA
D: TRBD1
J: TRBJ1-1
CDR3: CASSFRGTNTEAFF
DNA: TGTGCCAGCAGTTTCAGGGGGACGAACACTGAAGCTTTCTTT

V: TRBV14
size: few
D: NA
J: TRBJ2-2
CDR3: CASKRAANTGELFF
DNA: TGTGCCAGCAAGAGGGCAGCGAACACCGGGGAGCTGTTTTTT

V: TRBV5-1
size: NA
D: TRBD1
J: TRBJ2-7
CDR3: CASSPGQGIWEQYF
DNA: TGCGCCAGCAGCCCGGGACAGGGGATCTGGGAGCAGTACTTC

V: TRBV4-1
size: NA
D: NA
J: TRBJ1-4
CDR3: CASSQVPGGEKLFF
DNA: TGCGCCAGCAGCCAAGTCCCGGGGGGCGAAAAACTGTTTTTT

V: TRBV2
size: NA
D: TRBD2
J: TRBJ2-1
CDR3: CASSDAGGPRDEQFF
DNA: TGTGCCAGCAGTGATGCGGGGGGGCCTAGGGATGAGCAGTTCTTC

V: TRBV5-1
size: NA
D: NA
J: TRBJ1-2
CDR3: CASSPLLGARDGYTF
DNA: TGCGCCAGCAGCCCCCTGCTAGGCGCTCGGGATGGCTACACCTTC

V: TRBV10-3
size: NA
D: NA
J: TRBJ2-1
CDR3: CAISVGLDNEQFF
DNA: TGTGCCATCAGTGTGGGACTCGACAATGAGCAGTTCTTC

V: TRBV6-5
size: NA
D: NA
J: TRBJ2-2
CDR3: CASSSETGGSGELFF
DNA: TGTGCCAGCAGTTCCGAGACAGGTGGATCCGGGGAGCTGTTTTTT

V: TRBV7-8
size: NA
D: NA
J: TRBJ1-1
CDR3: CASSSLGSINTEAFF
DNA: TGTGCCAGCAGTTCCTTGGGCAGTATTAACACTGAAGCTTTCTTT

V: TRBV25-1
size: once
D: NA
J: TRBJ1-6
CDR3: CASSENRVDYNSPLHF
DNA: TGTGCCAGCAGTGAAAACAGGGTGGACTATAATTCACCCCTCCACTTT

V: TRBV4-1
size: few
D: NA
J: TRBJ2-5
CDR3: CASSQRDETQYF
DNA: TGCGCCAGCAGCCAGAGGGATGAGACCCAGTACTTC

V: TRBV28
size: once
D: NA
J: TRBJ1-1
CDR3: CASSLSDRYTEAFF
DNA: TGTGCCAGCAGTTTATCCGACAGGTACACTGAAGCTTTCTTT

V: TRBV7-6
size: NA
D: NA
J: TRBJ1-2
CDR3: CASSAGRGAVAGYTF
DNA: TGTGCCAGCAGCGCGGGCCGGGGGGCGGTCGCTGGCTACACCTTC

V: TRBV7-9
size: NA
D: TRBD1
J: TRBJ1-1
CDR3: CASSLSTGGDPEAFF
DNA: TGTGCCAGCAGCCTTTCGACAGGGGGGGATCCTGAAGCTTTCTTT

V: TRBV5-1
size: NA
D: TRBD1
J: TRBJ1-5
CDR3: CASSPGQGAMSNQPQHF
DNA: TGCGCCAGCAGCCCGGGACAGGGGGCAATGAGCAATCAGCCCCAGCATTTT

V: TRBV30
size: NA
D: TRBD2
J: TRBJ2-5
CDR3: CAWSVRGEQYF
DNA: TGTGCCTGGAGTGTACGGGGGGAGCAGTACTTC

V: TRBV6-5
size: NA
D: TRBD1
J: TRBJ1-2
CDR3: CASSWGQTNYGYTF
DNA: TGTGCCAGCAGTTGGGGACAGACTAACTATGGCTACACCTTC

V: TRBV30
size: NA
D: NA
J: TRBJ2-7
CDR3: CAWSVQQYAEQYF
DNA: TGTGCCTGGAGTGTTCAACAGTACGCCGAGCAGTACTTC

V: TRBV19
size: NA
D: TRBD1
J: TRBJ1-6
CDR3: CASSMGQITVLHF
DNA: TGTGCCAGTAGTATGGGACAGATTACTGTGCTCCACTTT

V: TRBV28
size: NA
D: TRBD2
J: TRBJ2-1
CDR3: CASSFGAGGLNEQFF
DNA: TGTGCCAGCAGTTTTGGAGCGGGGGGCCTCAATGAGCAGTTCTTC